Listed below are T cell receptor beta chains from one sample, sequenced in a study of blood T cell repertoires in COVID-19. Some clones are missing from TCRdb's copy, which holds only in-frame ones; the method was immunoSEQ multiplex PCR. The table has over 85,000 clones, around nine tenths seen once; the top ten hold roughly 5.1%. Input material: peripheral blood. The receptors stem from a man in his forties with acute or convalescent COVID-19. Both conserved end residues are part of each CDR3. A D gene is named only where the DNA matches it firmly. The size of a clone is reported for some rows only, either as once, few or many, or as a class for expanded clones.

TRBJ1-1 | TRBV10-3 | TRBD1 | few | TGTGCCACCGGGACAGGTCGGGGGAACACTGAAGCTTTCTTT | CATGTGRGNTEAFF
TRBJ1-1 | TRBV9 | . | . | TGTGCCAGCAGCCTCACATCGAACACTGAAGCTTTCTTT | CASSLTSNTEAFF
TRBJ1-4 | TRBV6-6 | TRBD1 | . | TGTGCCAGCAGTCACCTTGGACAGGGGCATGAAAAACTGTTTTTT | CASSHLGQGHEKLFF
TRBJ1-3 | TRBV12-5 | . | . | TGTGCTAGTGGTTTGGTCCCCACGGGGGAATACTCTGGAAACACCATATATTTT | CASGLVPTGEYSGNTIYF
TRBJ1-1 | TRBV29-1 | . | . | TGCAGCGTCATCCGACAGCTGAACACTGAAGCTTTCTTT | CSVIRQLNTEAFF
TRBJ2-1 | TRBV7-6 | . | . | TGTGCCAGCAGCGCGAATTGGAATGAGCAGTTCTTC | CASSANWNEQFF
TRBJ2-1 | TRBV27 | . | . | TGTGCCAGCAGTTCAGGCTACTACAATGAGCAGTTCTTC | CASSSGYYNEQFF
TRBJ2-7 | TRBV4-3 | . | . | TGCGCCAGCAGCCAAGATAACGGCGCCACGGGGGAGCAGTACTTC | CASSQDNGATGEQYF
TRBJ2-5 | TRBV5-1 | TRBD1 | . | TGCGCCAGCAGCAAGGACAGGGGGCTTGTGGAGACCCAGTACTTC | CASSKDRGLVETQYF
TRBJ2-3 | TRBV29-1 | TRBD1 | once | TGCAGCGCCCAGGGGGCAGGCACAGATACGCAGTATTTT | CSAQGAGTDTQYF
TRBJ1-3 | TRBV2 | . | . | TGTGCCAGCAGTGAACAGGGATCTATATCGATAAACACCATATATTTT | CASSEQGSISINTIYF
TRBJ2-7 | TRBV20-1 | TRBD2 | . | TGCAGTGCTAGTCGCCCCGGACTAGCGGGAGCCGAGCAGTACTTC | CSASRPGLAGAEQYF
TRBJ2-5 | TRBV5-1 | TRBD2 | . | TGCGCCAGCAGCTTGGAGGGAGCGGGAGACAAGACCCAGTACTTC | CASSLEGAGDKTQYF
TRBJ2-1 | TRBV11-2 | . | . | TGTGCCAGCAGCTTAGATTTGACAGTGGGGAACAATGAGCAGTTCTTC | CASSLDLTVGNNEQFF
TRBJ1-5 | TRBV19 | TRBD1 | . | TGTGCCAGTAGTATAGGTGGGACAGGCTATAATCAGCCCCAGCATTTT | CASSIGGTGYNQPQHF
TRBJ1-6 | TRBV9 | . | . | TGTGCCAGCAGCGTAGTGGGCAGTTCACCCCTCCACTTT | CASSVVGSSPLHF
TRBJ1-2 | TRBV6-2/TRBV6-3 | . | few | TGTGCCAGCAGCGACTGGTCAGGCTACACCTTC | CASSDWSGYTF
TRBJ1-2 | TRBV7-2 | TRBD1 | . | TGTGCCAGCAGCTTTGGGTCGACAGGGGCTAACTATGGCTACACCTTC | CASSFGSTGANYGYTF
TRBJ2-5 | TRBV5-6 | TRBD2 | . | TGTGCCAGCAGCCTTCGGACTAGCCGACAAGAGACCCAGTACTTC | CASSLRTSRQETQYF
TRBJ1-1 | TRBV19 | TRBD1 | once | TGTGCCAGTTGGACAGGGGGCGGCACTGAAGCTTTCTTT | CASWTGGGTEAFF
TRBJ2-4 | TRBV6-2/TRBV6-3 | TRBD2 | . | TGTGCCAGCAGTTTTAGGACTAGCAGAACGATTCAGTACTTC | CASSFRTSRTIQYF
TRBJ1-2 | TRBV30 | . | . | TGTGCCTGGAGTGAGGGGCAGGGAGGTGGCTACACCTTC | CAWSEGQGGGYTF
TRBJ2-5 | TRBV7-2 | . | . | TGTGCCAGCAGCCCCTCGATAAGGGGGGAGACCCAGTACTTC | CASSPSIRGETQYF
TRBJ2-1 | TRBV19 | . | . | TGTGCCAGTAGTATAGTTACTGGTCCCTACAATGAGCAGTTCTTC | CASSIVTGPYNEQFF
TRBJ2-7 | TRBV19 | TRBD2 | . | TGTGCCAGTACTAGCGGGGCCTACGAGCAGTACTTC | CASTSGAYEQYF
TRBJ1-5 | TRBV30 | . | . | TGTGCCTGGAGTGCTTGGGGGGGGGTCAATCAGCCCCAGCATTTT | CAWSAWGGVNQPQHF
TRBJ1-4 | TRBV11-2 | . | once | TGTGCCAGCACCCCGTCGGGGGATAATGAAAAACTGTTTTTT | CASTPSGDNEKLFF
TRBJ2-7 | TRBV7-9 | TRBD1 | . | TGTGCCAGCAGCTTCGTGGGTCCGGGACAGGGAAACGAGCAGTACTTC | CASSFVGPGQGNEQYF
TRBJ2-7 | TRBV11-2 | TRBD1 | . | TGTGCCAGCAGCTTAGCAGGGGGTTACAACGAGCAGTACTTC | CASSLAGGYNEQYF
TRBJ1-3 | TRBV6-1 | . | . | TGTGCCAGCAGTGAAGCGCATCGGTCCTACACCATATATTTT | CASSEAHRSYTIYF
TRBJ2-3 | TRBV4-3 | TRBD2 | . | TGCGCCAGCAGCCAAGAAGGGAGGGCCATCGTAGATACGCAGTATTTT | CASSQEGRAIVDTQYF
TRBJ1-1 | TRBV11-2 | . | . | TGTGCCAGCAGCTTTCCGAGGACTGAAGCTTTCTTT | CASSFPRTEAFF
TRBJ2-1 | TRBV6-6 | . | few | TGTGCCAGCAGTTACAGGAGTGAGCAGTTCTTC | CASSYRSEQFF
TRBJ1-1 | TRBV20-1 | . | . | TGCAGTGCTAGTGGGACACAGAACACTGAAGCTTTCTTT | CSASGTQNTEAFF
TRBJ1-6 | TRBV19 | . | . | TGTGCCAGTAGTATAGAAAGGGGTGGTTCACCCCTCCACTTT | CASSIERGGSPLHF
TRBJ1-1 | TRBV5-4 | . | . | TGTGCCAGCAGCGTGCCGGGGGGGCTCGGCACTGAAGCTTTCTTT | CASSVPGGLGTEAFF
TRBJ2-2 | TRBV5-6 | . | . | TGTGCCAGCAACCGAGCAGGGCCGCCCGGGGAGCTGTTTTTT | CASNRAGPPGELFF
TRBJ2-7 | TRBV11-2 | TRBD2 | . | TGTGCCAGCAGCCCGTCCGGACTAGCGAACAACGAGCAGTACTTC | CASSPSGLANNEQYF
TRBJ1-2 | TRBV19 | . | . | TGTGCCTTGTCGGTGGGGCTCGGCTATGGCTACACCTTC | CALSVGLGYGYTF
TRBJ2-2 | TRBV19 | . | . | TGTGCCAGTAGTATATCCTCTTCCCACGAGGGGGAGCTGTTTTTT | CASSISSSHEGELFF
TRBJ1-5 | TRBV7-6 | . | . | TGTGCCAGCAGCCCCACCAGATCCTTCGGAGAGCCCCAGCATTTT | CASSPTRSFGEPQHF
TRBJ2-2 | TRBV4-1 | TRBD2 | . | TGCGCCACGAAGGGACTAGCGGAGCCGAACACCGGGGAGCTGTTTTTT | CATKGLAEPNTGELFF
TRBJ2-3 | TRBV7-3 | TRBD1 | . | TGTGCCAGCAGCTTTCCAGGGGGTTCTACAGATACGCAGTATTTT | CASSFPGGSTDTQYF
TRBJ1-3 | TRBV6-5 | . | . | TGTGCCAGCAGCTCTGTATCTGGAAACACCATATATTTT | CASSSVSGNTIYF
TRBJ1-3 | TRBV19 | TRBD1 | . | TGTGCCAGTAGTCCAGACAGGGGGACTGGAAACACCATATATTTT | CASSPDRGTGNTIYF
TRBJ1-4 | TRBV6-6 | . | . | TGTGCCAGCAAGGGGGACGGGGACGCGCTGTTTTTT | CASKGDGDALFF
TRBJ1-2 | TRBV19 | TRBD1 | . | TGTGCCAGTAGTTCACTGTTCTCGGGACAGGGCACTCATGGCTACACCTTC | CASSSLFSGQGTHGYTF
TRBJ2-7 | TRBV19 | . | . | TGTGCCAGTAGTATGAGAGAGAGTGTCGGCGAGCAGTACTTC | CASSMRESVGEQYF
TRBJ1-2 | TRBV11-2 | . | few | TGTGCCAGCAGCTTAGGTCTGAGGAAGGGGTATGGCTACACCTTC | CASSLGLRKGYGYTF
TRBJ1-1 | TRBV27 | TRBD1 | few | TGTGCCAGCAGTCGGAGACAGGGCCACATGAACACTGAAGCTTTCTTT | CASSRRQGHMNTEAFF
TRBJ1-3 | TRBV19 | . | . | TGTGCCAGTAGTATAGTCGGGGAATGGAGCTCTGGAAACACCATATATTTT | CASSIVGEWSSGNTIYF
TRBJ1-3 | TRBV7-6 | . | . | TGTGCCAGCAGCTTATCACGACGGGACATCTTTGGAAACACCATATATTTT | CASSLSRRDIFGNTIYF
TRBJ1-1 | TRBV7-3 | TRBD1 | few | TGTGCCAGCAGCTTAGCCTTGACAGGGTCTGAAGCTTTCTTT | CASSLALTGSEAFF
TRBJ2-2 | TRBV5-1 | . | once | TGCGCCACTAGCCGGGACACGCACACCGGGGAGCTGTTTTTT | CATSRDTHTGELFF
TRBJ2-7 | TRBV5-6 | TRBD2 | . | TGTGCCAGCAGCAGTAGCGGGGGGTACTCCTACGAGCAGTACTTC | CASSSSGGYSYEQYF
TRBJ2-2 | TRBV5-4 | TRBD1 | . | TGTGCCAGCAGTCCGGACAGGGTCGGCACCGGGGAGCTGTTTTTT | CASSPDRVGTGELFF
TRBJ1-2 | TRBV29-1 | . | . | TGCAGCGTTGTCGGGGGGGGTAACTATGGCTACACCTTC | CSVVGGGNYGYTF